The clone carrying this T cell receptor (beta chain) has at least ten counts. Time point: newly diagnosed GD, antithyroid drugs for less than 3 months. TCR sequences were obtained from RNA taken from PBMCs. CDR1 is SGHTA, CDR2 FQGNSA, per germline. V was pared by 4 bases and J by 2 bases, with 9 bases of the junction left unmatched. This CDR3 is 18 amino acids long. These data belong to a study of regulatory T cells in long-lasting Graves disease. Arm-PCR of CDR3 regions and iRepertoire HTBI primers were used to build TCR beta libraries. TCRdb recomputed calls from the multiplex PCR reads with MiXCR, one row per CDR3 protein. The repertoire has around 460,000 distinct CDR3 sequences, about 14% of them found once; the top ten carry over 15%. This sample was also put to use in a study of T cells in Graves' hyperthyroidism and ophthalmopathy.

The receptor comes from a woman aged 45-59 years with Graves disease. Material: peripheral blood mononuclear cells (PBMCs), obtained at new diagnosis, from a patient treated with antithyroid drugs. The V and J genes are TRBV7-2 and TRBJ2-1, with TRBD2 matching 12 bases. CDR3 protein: CASSSYGTSGFTYNEQFF. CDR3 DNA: TGTGCCAGCAGCTCCTACGGGACTAGCGGGTTTACCTACAATGAGCAGTTCTTC.